Each of the 25 T cell receptor beta chains below was sequenced from the same sample in a study of blood T cell repertoires in COVID-19. Using immunoSEQ multiplex PCR, the repertoire was profiled, and TCRdb retains in-frame clones only, with some absent. The sample yields some 71,000 clones, 80% to 90% seen once. Specimen: peripheral blood. These receptor sequences come from a woman aged 50 to 60 with acute or convalescent COVID-19.

The rearrangement links TRBV19 to TRBJ2-5; 7 bases are shared with TRBD1. This CDR3 is 16 amino acids long. Trimming took 4 bases from V and 4 from J; bases not matched to a gene: 12. CDR1 LNHDA and CDR2 SQIVND come from the germline V gene (reference sequence). CDR3 coding DNA: TGTGCCAGTAGTAGACGGGACAGAGCTGGGGGAGAGACCCAGTACTTC. As protein: CASSRRDRAGGETQYF.

This chain connects TRBV30 to TRBJ1-4; D gene unclear. Germline CDR1 GTSNPN, CDR2 SVGIG (reference sequence). The CDR3 contains 14 residues. V lost 3 bases to trimming and J lost 4 bases, with 12 bases between them. Here the CDR3 DNA reads TGTGCCTGGAGGGAAGGACTGGGTAATGAAAAACTGTTTTTT. This translates into CAWREGLGNEKLFF.

V is TRBV12-3 or TRBV12-4 and J is TRBJ1-2; 8 bases fit TRBD1. The CDR3 is 12 amino acids. Trimming took 4 bases from V and 14 from J; bases not matched to a gene: 9. The CDR3 reads CASSSTGAHETF. The CDR3 region has the DNA TGTGCCAGCAGTTCGACAGGGGCCCACGAGACCTTC.

The rearrangement joins TRBV7-2 to TRBJ1-1, with no clear D. The germline V gene encodes CDR1 SGHTA and CDR2 FQGNSA. The CDR3 is 11 residues long. Between the trimmed V and J ends, which lost 5 bases and 7 bases, there was a span of 8 bases. The CDR3 region has the DNA TGTGCCAGCAGCGCCTATAATGAAGCTTTCTTT. Amino acids: CASSAYNEAFF.

The chain employs TRBV28 and TRBJ1-6, with 8 bases that match TRBD1. J gave up 10 bases and V 3 bases, and 5 bases lay outside the gene matches. CDR3 length: 14 amino acids. In germline, CDR1 is MDHEN, CDR2 SYDVKM. The CDR3 loop is CASSLDRAGSPLHF. DNA of the CDR3: TGTGCCAGCAGTTTGGACAGGGCCGGATCACCCCTCCACTTT.

V is TRBV7-3 and J is TRBJ1-6; D is unresolved. The ends were cut back, 1 base at V and 7 bases at J, with 11 bases in the middle. The CDR3 sequence is 15 residues long. The germline V gene encodes CDR1 SGHTA and CDR2 FQGTGA. This CDR3 reads CASSLNGGRNSPLHF. The CDR3 DNA reads TGTGCCAGCAGCTTAAACGGAGGCCGGAATTCACCCCTCCACTTT.

This clone was counted a few times. CDR3 bases: TGTGCCAGCAGCCAAGATGGAAGGACTAGCGCCAGAGGGACCTACAATGAGCAGTTCTTC. Translating gives CASSQDGRTSARGTYNEQFF. The genes are TRBV3-1 (or the pseudogene TRBV3-2) and TRBJ2-1; 9 nucleotides agree with TRBD2. J was trimmed by 2 bases and V by 0 bases; bases with no gene match: 14. The CDR3 length is 20 residues. In germline, CDR1 is LGHDT, CDR2 YNNKEL (reference sequence).

The V and J genes are TRBV5-5 and TRBJ2-1; D perhaps matches TRBD2 (6 bases). The germline V and J ends were trimmed by 7 bases and 7 bases, with 15 bases remaining between them. Germline V lookup: CDR1 SGHKS, CDR2 YYEKEE (reference sequence). The CDR3 totals 13 residues. The CDR3 nucleotides are TGTGCCAGCGGGCAGGTGGCGGGGAATGAGCAGTTCTTC. As protein: CASGQVAGNEQFF. Supplemented by reference TRBV5-5 and TRBJ2-1, the full variable domain reads DAGVTQSPTHLIKTRGQQVTLRCSPISGHKSVSWYQQVLGQGPQFIFQYYEKEERGRGNFPDRFSARQFPNYSSELNVNALLLGDSALYLCASGQVAGNEQFFGPGTRLTVL.

The V call is TRBV27, the J call TRBJ2-7, with a possible D match to TRBD2 (6 bases). This CDR3 spans 13 amino acids. Trimming left V 4 bases short and J 7 bases short, with 14 bases between. CDR1 and CDR2 (germline): MNHEY, SMNVEV (reference sequence). The CDR3 protein is CASSSAARGEQYF. For the CDR3, the DNA is TGTGCCAGCAGTTCGGCGGCCCGGGGGGAGCAGTACTTC.

The chain carries TRBV19 and TRBJ2-7, with 8 bases that match TRBD2. The CDR3 is 14 amino acids. Germline CDR1 is LNHDA and CDR2 is SQIVND (reference sequence). Germline trimming cut 6 bases from V and 4 bases from J; bases unmatched to any gene: 8. Written as DNA, the CDR3 is TGTGCCAGTAGAATTGCAGCGGGAGATTACGAGCAGTACTTC. Protein: CASRIAAGDYEQYF.

This clone was detected only once. DNA of the CDR3: TGCGCCAGCAGCGAAACTAGCGGGAGGCGAGGTGAGCAGTTCTTC. It yields the protein CASSETSGRRGEQFF. V and J are TRBV5-1 and TRBJ2-1; 12 positions match TRBD2. The length of the CDR3 is 15 residues. The V and J ends lost 4 bases and 9 bases, in that order; junction bases with no gene match: 8. From germline, CDR1 is SGHRS and CDR2 YFSETQ. Filled out from reference TRBV5-1 and TRBJ2-1, the complete variable domain reads KAGVTQTPRYLIKTRGQQVTLSCSPISGHRSVSWYQQTPGQGLQFLFEYFSETQRNKGNFPGRFSGRQFSNSRSEMNVSTLELGDSALYLCASSETSGRRGEQFFGPGTRLTVL.

The genes are TRBV11-2 and TRBJ2-7; D unresolved. CDR3 length equals 14 residues. Germline values: CDR1 SGHAT, CDR2 FQNNGV. V was pared by 5 bases and J by 2 bases, with 13 bases between. The DNA of the CDR3 is TGTGCCAGCAGCCCTGGAGTTGGAACCTACGAGCAGTACTTC. Amino acids: CASSPGVGTYEQYF.

CDR3 loop: CASNKQGTNTGELFF. The CDR3, as DNA: TGCGCCAGCAATAAACAGGGGACGAACACCGGGGAGCTGTTTTTT. The genes are TRBV10-2 and TRBJ2-2; TRBD1 matches at 7 bases. The germline V gene has CDR1 WSHSY and CDR2 SAAADI. The CDR3 length is 15 residues. The V segment lost 7 bases and the J segment 0 bases; nucleotides outside the gene matches: 5.

This clone was seen a handful of times. The V and J genes are TRBV12-3 or TRBV12-4 and TRBJ1-1, with TRBD1 as a possible D gene (6 bases). The CDR3 is 12 amino acids. The V end lost 9 bases, the J end lost 4 bases, and 12 bases lay between the germline ends. The CDR3 sequence is CASHRATTEAFF. In nucleotides, the CDR3 is TGTGCCAGTCACAGGGCTACCACTGAAGCTTTCTTT.

The chain recombines TRBV15 with TRBJ2-2, with D uncertain. The CDR3 is 11 residues long. The ends were cut back, 7 bases at V and 5 bases at J, with 5 bases in the middle. Germline V gene lookup returns CDR1 LNHNV and CDR2 YYDKDF (reference sequence). CDR3 coding DNA: TGTGCCACCACTAGGACCGGGGAGCTGTTTTTT. As protein: CATTRTGELFF.

The chain combines TRBV6-5 with TRBJ1-1, with D unresolved. The CDR3 consists of 13 residues. V was cut by 2 bases and J by 5 bases, with 9 bases left in between. Per germline, CDR1 MNHEY and CDR2 SVGAGI. The CDR3 here is CASSYTGRTEAFF. The CDR3 DNA reads TGTGCCAGCAGTTACACGGGTAGGACTGAAGCTTTCTTT.

This clone was detected only a few times. Written as DNA, the CDR3 is TGTGCCTGGACTCAGTACCGGACAGGAGAATATGGCTACACCTTC. Translating gives CAWTQYRTGEYGYTF. The chain is built from TRBV30 and TRBJ1-2; 7 positions match TRBD1. CDR1 is GTSNPN and CDR2 is SVGIG in the germline V gene (reference sequence). Germline trimming cut 4 bases from V and 5 bases from J; bases unmatched to any gene: 13. This CDR3 is built from 15 residues.

The chain combines TRBV28 with TRBJ1-2; D unresolved. The CDR3 runs 13 residues. V gave up 7 bases and J gave up 5 bases, with 14 bases separating them. Per germline, CDR1 MDHEN and CDR2 SYDVKM. For the CDR3, the DNA is TGTGCCAGCACCCCGACCGGGAGGTATGGCTACACCTTC. Residues: CASTPTGRYGYTF.

This clone was seen a handful of times. The genes are TRBV19 and TRBJ1-2; the match to TRBD1 covers 8 bases. V was clipped by 3 bases and J by 5 bases; unmatched bases: 11. The CDR3 runs to 16 residues. CDR1 and CDR2 (germline): LNHDA, SQIVND (reference sequence). CDR3 region: CASSINQVGTGYGYTF. The CDR3 bases are TGTGCCAGTAGTATTAATCAGGTCGGGACAGGATATGGCTACACCTTC.

This chain connects TRBV6-5 to TRBJ1-5; D is unresolved. V dropped 2 bases and J dropped 9 bases, with 14 bases sitting between them. This CDR3 contains 14 residues. Looked up from germline, CDR1 is MNHEY and CDR2 is SVGAGI. The chain's CDR3 is CASSYTGGMGPQHF. The CDR3 DNA is TGTGCCAGCAGTTACACGGGTGGTATGGGGCCCCAGCATTTT.

The J gene is TRBJ2-3, the V gene TRBV11-2, with 16 nucleotides matching TRBD2. V trimming: 2 bases; J trimming: 5 bases; junction bases outside the gene matches: 7. Germline-derived CDR1 and CDR2 are SGHAT and FQNNGV. CDR3 size: 18 residues. In nucleotides, the CDR3 is TGTGCCAGCAGCTTACTGGGACTAGCGGGGGGGCTTGGAGATACGCAGTATTTT. This translates into CASSLLGLAGGLGDTQYF.

CDR3 sequence: CASSSGTSLSYEQYF. The DNA for the CDR3 is TGTGCCAGCAGCTCCGGGACTAGCTTATCCTACGAGCAGTACTTC. This chain uses TRBV6-5 with TRBJ2-7, with 9 bases matching TRBD2. Germline-derived CDR1 and CDR2 are MNHEY and SVGAGI. There are 15 residues in the CDR3. V lost 6 bases to trimming and J lost 1 base; unmatched junction nucleotides: 7.

The V call is TRBV9, the J call TRBJ2-1, with 7 bases identical to TRBD2. The length of the CDR3 is 16 residues. CDR1 is SGDLS, CDR2 YYNGEE, per germline. Losses at the gene ends were 4 bases for V and 10 bases for J; bases not matched to a gene: 17. Here the CDR3 reads CASSFSQRGLRGEQFF. The CDR3 DNA sequence: TGTGCCAGCAGCTTCTCGCAGCGGGGCCTTCGGGGAGAGCAGTTCTTC. Looking up the rest from reference TRBV9 and TRBJ2-1 gives the full variable domain: DSGVTQTPKHLITATGQRVTLRCSPRSGDLSVYWYQQSLDQGLQFLIQYYNGEERAKGNILERFSAQQFPDLHSELNLSSLELGDSALYFCASSFSQRGLRGEQFFGPGTRLTVL.

The chain has TRBV20-1 and TRBJ2-7; 8 bases match TRBD2. This CDR3 has 11 amino acids. V shed 5 bases, J shed 13 bases, and the junction held 10 bases outside the gene matches. In germline, CDR1 is DFQATT, CDR2 SNEGSKA (reference sequence). In DNA form, the CDR3 reads TGCAGTGCTGCAGTCCAGCGGGGGCTTTACTTC. As protein: CSAAVQRGLYF.

The CDR3 coding sequence is TGTGCCAGCAGCAGACTAGCGGGGGAACCCTACGAGCAGTACTTC. Translation: CASSRLAGEPYEQYF. This chain uses TRBV6-5 with TRBJ2-7, with 12 positions matching TRBD2. Germline V CDR1 and CDR2: MNHEY, SVGAGI. J lost 2 bases, V lost 6 bases, and 5 bases had no gene match. This CDR3 comprises 15 residues.